The 10 T cell receptor beta chains below were found in one sample sequenced in a study of cytomegalovirus exposure and HLA in healthy donors. Data came from immunoSEQ multiplex PCR; TCRdb stores just in-frame clones and leaves some out. The data hold 200,000 to 300,000 clones, with approximately 84% observed a single time. The sequencing sample was made of PBMCs. The receptors shown here come from a man between 18 and 35 years old in good health and CMV-seropositive.

The chain uses TRBV2 and TRBJ2-7; TRBD2 matches at 10 bases. The trim removed 6 bases at V and 2 bases at J, leaving 10 bases unmatched. The CDR3 is made up of 16 amino acids. Germline CDR1 and CDR2: SNHLY and FYNNEI. This CDR3 is CASSSGLAASTYEQYF. CDR3 nucleotide sequence: TGTGCCAGCAGCTCCGGACTAGCGGCCTCCACCTACGAGCAGTACTTC.

The rearrangement links TRBV30 to TRBJ1-2; TRBD1 is a possible D gene (5 bases). Germline assignment: CDR1 GTSNPN and CDR2 SVGIG (reference sequence). V was pared by 0 bases and J by 3 bases, with 11 bases between. There are 14 residues in the CDR3. This CDR3 is CAWSVGGSHYGYTF. DNA for the CDR3: TGTGCCTGGAGTGTTGGGGGTTCTCACTATGGCTACACCTTC.

The chain recombines TRBV15 with TRBJ2-4; D might be TRBD1 or TRBD2, each matching 5 bases. Per the germline V gene, CDR1 is LNHNV and CDR2 is YYDKDF (reference sequence). The CDR3 covers 16 residues. Trimming removed 5 bases from V and 6 bases from J, with 20 bases in between. CDR3 residues: CATSGWDVEWGNIQYF. For the CDR3, the DNA is TGTGCCACCAGCGGATGGGACGTCGAATGGGGAAACATTCAGTACTTC.

The chain carries TRBV7-2 and TRBJ1-1; TRBD1 might be the D (5 bases). V was pared by 4 bases and J by 7 bases, with 13 bases between. CDR3 length equals 13 residues. Germline values: CDR1 SGHTA, CDR2 FQGNSA. CDR3 loop: CASSSVLQVEAFF. CDR3 bases: TGTGCCAGCAGCTCAGTCTTACAGGTTGAAGCTTTCTTT.

The chain has TRBV16 and TRBJ1-1, with no clear D. V was trimmed by 3 bases and J by 2 bases, leaving 7 bases between them. CDR3 length: 13 amino acids. In germline, CDR1 is KGHSY, CDR2 FQNENV. In DNA form, the CDR3 reads TGTGCCAGCAGCCAGGGTTACAACACTGAAGCTTTCTTT. It translates to CASSQGYNTEAFF.

The rearrangement joins TRBV5-5 to TRBJ1-5; no reliable D call. This CDR3 region has 15 residues. Trimming cost V 0 bases and J 0 bases, with 7 bases left between them. CDR1 is SGHKS, CDR2 YYEKEE, per germline (reference sequence). In DNA, the CDR3 is TGTGCCAGCAGCTTGGGCGGATTTAGCAATCAGCCCCAGCATTTT. This encodes CASSLGGFSNQPQHF.

J is TRBJ1-4 and V is TRBV9; a possible D gene is TRBD1 (6 bases). The ends were cut back, 4 bases at V and 4 bases at J, with 14 bases in the middle. The CDR3 is 15 residues long. Germline assignment: CDR1 SGDLS and CDR2 YYNGEE. CDR3 region: CASSLIRGVNEKLFF. DNA of the CDR3: TGTGCCAGCAGCTTAATAAGGGGGGTTAATGAAAAACTGTTTTTT.

The chain links TRBV4-2 to TRBJ2-2; 8 bases agree with TRBD2. Per germline, CDR1 LGHNA and CDR2 YNFKEQ. Trimming took 0 bases from V and 5 from J; bases not matched to a gene: 5. The CDR3 is made up of 16 amino acids. CDR3 protein: CASSQDVSGSTGELFF. In nucleotides, the CDR3 is TGTGCCAGCAGCCAAGATGTAAGCGGGAGTACCGGGGAGCTGTTTTTT.

The rearrangement joins TRBV7-7 to TRBJ2-5, with TRBD2 identical over 9 bases. V shed 5 bases and J 5 bases; nucleotides not matched to a gene: 12. CDR3 length: 16 residues. Germline V gene data show CDR1 as SSHAT and CDR2 as FNYEAQ (reference sequence). CDR3 coding DNA: TGTGCCAGCAGCCTAGGCGGTAGCGGGAGTCTCGAGACCCAGTACTTC. It translates to CASSLGGSGSLETQYF.

The rearrangement uses TRBV7-9 and TRBJ1-2; 11 nucleotides line up with TRBD1. This CDR3 contains 14 residues. Germline V gives CDR1 SEHNR, CDR2 FQNEAQ (reference sequence). Germline trimming cut 5 bases from V and 11 bases from J; bases unmatched to any gene: 10. The CDR3 here is CASSHPTRDRGYTF. In DNA, the CDR3 is TGTGCCAGCAGCCACCCAACCCGGGACAGGGGGTACACCTTC.